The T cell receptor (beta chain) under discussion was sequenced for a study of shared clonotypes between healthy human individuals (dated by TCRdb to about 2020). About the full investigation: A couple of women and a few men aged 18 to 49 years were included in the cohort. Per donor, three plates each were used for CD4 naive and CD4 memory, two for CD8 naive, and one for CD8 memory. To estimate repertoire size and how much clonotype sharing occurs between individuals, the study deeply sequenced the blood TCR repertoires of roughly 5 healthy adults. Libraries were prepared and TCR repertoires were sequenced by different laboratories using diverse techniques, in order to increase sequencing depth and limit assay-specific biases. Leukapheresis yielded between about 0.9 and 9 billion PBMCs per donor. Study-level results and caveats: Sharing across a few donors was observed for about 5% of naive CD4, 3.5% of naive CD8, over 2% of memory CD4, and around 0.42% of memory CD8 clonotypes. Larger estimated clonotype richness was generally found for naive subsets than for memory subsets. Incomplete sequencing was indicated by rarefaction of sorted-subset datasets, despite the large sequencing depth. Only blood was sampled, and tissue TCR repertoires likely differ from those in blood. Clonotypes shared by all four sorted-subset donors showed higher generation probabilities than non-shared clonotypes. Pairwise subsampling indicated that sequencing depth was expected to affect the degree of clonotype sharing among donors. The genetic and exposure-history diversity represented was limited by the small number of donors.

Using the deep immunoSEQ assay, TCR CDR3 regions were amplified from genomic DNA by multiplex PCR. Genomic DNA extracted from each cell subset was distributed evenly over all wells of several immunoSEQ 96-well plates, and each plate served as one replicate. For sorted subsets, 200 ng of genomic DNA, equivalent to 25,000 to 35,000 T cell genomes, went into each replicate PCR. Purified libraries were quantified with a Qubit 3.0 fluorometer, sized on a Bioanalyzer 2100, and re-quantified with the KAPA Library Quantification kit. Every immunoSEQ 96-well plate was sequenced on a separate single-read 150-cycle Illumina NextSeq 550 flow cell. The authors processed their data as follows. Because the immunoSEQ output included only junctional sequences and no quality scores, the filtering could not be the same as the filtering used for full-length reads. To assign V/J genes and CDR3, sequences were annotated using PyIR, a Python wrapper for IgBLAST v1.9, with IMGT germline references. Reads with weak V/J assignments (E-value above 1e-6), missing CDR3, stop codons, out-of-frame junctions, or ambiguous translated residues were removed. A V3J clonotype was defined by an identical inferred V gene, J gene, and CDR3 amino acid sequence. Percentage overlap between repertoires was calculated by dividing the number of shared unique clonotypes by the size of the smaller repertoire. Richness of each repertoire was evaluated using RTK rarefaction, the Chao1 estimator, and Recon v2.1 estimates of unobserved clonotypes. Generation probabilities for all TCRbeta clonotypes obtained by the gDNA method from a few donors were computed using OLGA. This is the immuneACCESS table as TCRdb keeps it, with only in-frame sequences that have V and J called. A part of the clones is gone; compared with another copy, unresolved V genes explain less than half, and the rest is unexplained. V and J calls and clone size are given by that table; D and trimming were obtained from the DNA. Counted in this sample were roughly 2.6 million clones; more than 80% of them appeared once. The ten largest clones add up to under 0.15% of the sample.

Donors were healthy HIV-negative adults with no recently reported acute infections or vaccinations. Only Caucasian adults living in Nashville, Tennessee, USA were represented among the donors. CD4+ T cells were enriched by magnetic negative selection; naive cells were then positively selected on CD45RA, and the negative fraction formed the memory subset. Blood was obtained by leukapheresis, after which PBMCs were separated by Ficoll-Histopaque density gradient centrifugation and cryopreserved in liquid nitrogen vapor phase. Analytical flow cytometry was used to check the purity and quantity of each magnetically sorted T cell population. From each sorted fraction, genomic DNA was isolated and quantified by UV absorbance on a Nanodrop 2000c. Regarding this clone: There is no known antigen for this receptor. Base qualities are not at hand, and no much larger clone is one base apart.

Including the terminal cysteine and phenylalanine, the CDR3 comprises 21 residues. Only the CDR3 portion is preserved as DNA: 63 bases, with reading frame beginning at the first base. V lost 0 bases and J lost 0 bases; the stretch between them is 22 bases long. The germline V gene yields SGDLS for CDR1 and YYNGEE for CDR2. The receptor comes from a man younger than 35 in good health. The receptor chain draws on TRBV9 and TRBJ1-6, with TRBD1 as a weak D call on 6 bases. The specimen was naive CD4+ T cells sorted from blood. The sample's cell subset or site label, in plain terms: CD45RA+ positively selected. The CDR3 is CASSVEAAGVDFSSYNSPLHF. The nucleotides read TGTGCCAGCAGCGTAGAGGCGGCAGGGGTCGACTTCAGCTCCTATAATTCACCCCTCCACTTT.